The rows below give T cell receptor beta chains drawn from one sample of a study of cytomegalovirus exposure and HLA in healthy donors. Sequencing was performed with immunoSEQ multiplex PCR; in TCRdb, only in-frame clones are kept and a portion is missing. The profile shows 150,000 to 200,000 clones, 60% to 85% of them singletons. The sample taken for sequencing was PBMCs. The receptors here all came from a man aged 25-45 years in good health and CMV-seropositive. Both conserved end residues are part of each CDR3. A D gene is named only where the DNA matches it firmly. Clone size is not always given. Where it is, it says once, few, many or a class for expanded clones.

CDR3 DNA: TGCGCCAGCAGCCACGCACAGGACACCCTCTACAATGAGCAGTTCTTC
CDR3 protein: CASSHAQDTLYNEQFF
CDR3 length: 16
J gene: TRBJ2-1
V gene: TRBV5-1
clone size: NA
D gene: NA

CDR3 DNA: TGTGCGTCGGGGATCGGTTTAACAGATACGCAGTATTTT
CDR3 protein: CASGIGLTDTQYF
CDR3 length: 13
J gene: TRBJ2-3
V gene: TRBV27
clone size: NA
D gene: NA

CDR3 DNA: TGTGCCAGCAGTTTGGAGCGGGGGGGAAGTCTTGAGCAGTTCTTC
CDR3 protein: CASSLERGGSLEQFF
CDR3 length: 15
J gene: TRBJ2-1
V gene: TRBV28
clone size: NA
D gene: TRBD2

CDR3 DNA: TGTGCCAGCAGCTTATTGGAGGGCGGTGGGACAGATACGCAGTATTTT
CDR3 protein: CASSLLEGGGTDTQYF
CDR3 length: 16
J gene: TRBJ2-3
V gene: TRBV11-2
clone size: once
D gene: NA

CDR3 DNA: TGTGCCAGCATCCTCAGCGGGGCTAGCTCCTACGAGCAGTACTTC
CDR3 protein: CASILSGASSYEQYF
CDR3 length: 15
J gene: TRBJ2-7
V gene: TRBV7-2
clone size: once
D gene: TRBD2

CDR3 DNA: TGTGCCAGCGTCGGAGGTAACCTCGGGGCCAACGTCCTGACTTTC
CDR3 protein: CASVGGNLGANVLTF
CDR3 length: 15
J gene: TRBJ2-6
V gene: TRBV9
clone size: NA
D gene: NA

CDR3 DNA: TGTGCCAGCCCGGGGCTAGCGGGGGGGAAAACGATGAGCACAGATACGCAGTATTTT
CDR3 protein: CASPGLAGGKTMSTDTQYF
CDR3 length: 19
J gene: TRBJ2-3
V gene: TRBV2
clone size: few
D gene: TRBD2

CDR3 DNA: TGTGCCAGCAGACCGGGGTTCACCGGGGAGCTGTTTTTT
CDR3 protein: CASRPGFTGELFF
CDR3 length: 13
J gene: TRBJ2-2
V gene: TRBV7-9
clone size: NA
D gene: NA

CDR3 DNA: TGTGCCAGCAGTGAAGACATGGACTTTAACACTGAAGCTTTCTTT
CDR3 protein: CASSEDMDFNTEAFF
CDR3 length: 15
J gene: TRBJ1-1
V gene: TRBV6-1
clone size: few
D gene: NA

CDR3 DNA: TGTGCCAGCAGTGGACTAGCTATCGATGAGCAGTTCTTC
CDR3 protein: CASSGLAIDEQFF
CDR3 length: 13
J gene: TRBJ2-1
V gene: TRBV2
clone size: few
D gene: TRBD2

CDR3 DNA: TGTGCCAGCAGCCAAGAGGAGGAAACAGGGGGCTACAATGAGCAGTTCTTC
CDR3 protein: CASSQEEETGGYNEQFF
CDR3 length: 17
J gene: TRBJ2-1
V gene: TRBV4-2
clone size: NA
D gene: TRBD1

CDR3 DNA: TGTGCCAGCGGCGGGGGGGCGGAAGATACGCAGTATTTT
CDR3 protein: CASGGGAEDTQYF
CDR3 length: 13
J gene: TRBJ2-3
V gene: TRBV25-1
clone size: NA
D gene: TRBD2

CDR3 DNA: TGTGCCAGCAGGGGGACTCCCGCTGGGGGCTACACCTTC
CDR3 protein: CASRGTPAGGYTF
CDR3 length: 13
J gene: TRBJ1-2
V gene: TRBV6-5
clone size: NA
D gene: NA

CDR3 DNA: TGCGCCAGCAGGTACGGGATCGCAACTAACTATGGCTACACCTTC
CDR3 protein: CASRYGIATNYGYTF
CDR3 length: 15
J gene: TRBJ1-2
V gene: TRBV5-1
clone size: NA
D gene: NA

CDR3 DNA: TGTGCCAGCAGCTTAGAGGTGACAGGGGCCGTAACCGGGGAGCTGTTTTTT
CDR3 protein: CASSLEVTGAVTGELFF
CDR3 length: 17
J gene: TRBJ2-2
V gene: TRBV11-3
clone size: NA
D gene: TRBD1

CDR3 DNA: TGCGCCAGCAGCTTGGAGGGGGACGGCCTCTATAGCAATCAGCCCCAGCATTTT
CDR3 protein: CASSLEGDGLYSNQPQHF
CDR3 length: 18
J gene: TRBJ1-5
V gene: TRBV5-1
clone size: NA
D gene: NA

CDR3 DNA: TGTGCCAGCATTGGGGAAACCGGGACTATGGTCGGGGAGCTGTTTTTT
CDR3 protein: CASIGETGTMVGELFF
CDR3 length: 16
J gene: TRBJ2-2
V gene: TRBV7-9
clone size: once
D gene: TRBD2

CDR3 DNA: TGTGCCAGCAGCTTAGACGGAAGGGGGCCCTACGAGCAGTACTTC
CDR3 protein: CASSLDGRGPYEQYF
CDR3 length: 15
J gene: TRBJ2-7
V gene: TRBV11-1
clone size: NA
D gene: TRBD1

CDR3 DNA: TGTGCCAGTAACCCACGGGGGGAATCGAACACCGGGGAGCTGTTTTTT
CDR3 protein: CASNPRGESNTGELFF
CDR3 length: 16
J gene: TRBJ2-2
V gene: TRBV19
clone size: once
D gene: TRBD2

CDR3 DNA: TGCGCCAGCAGTGAGTCCCGTGCCTACGAGCAGTACTTC
CDR3 protein: CASSESRAYEQYF
CDR3 length: 13
J gene: TRBJ2-7
V gene: TRBV10-2
clone size: NA
D gene: NA

CDR3 DNA: TGTGCCAGCAGCGCCTCAGGGGGGTTTACTGAAGCTTTCTTT
CDR3 protein: CASSASGGFTEAFF
CDR3 length: 14
J gene: TRBJ1-1
V gene: TRBV5-4
clone size: few
D gene: TRBD1

CDR3 DNA: TGTGCCAGTAGTATAAGGTCGGAGTTGATGAACACTGAAGCTTTCTTT
CDR3 protein: CASSIRSELMNTEAFF
CDR3 length: 16
J gene: TRBJ1-1
V gene: TRBV19
clone size: NA
D gene: NA

CDR3 DNA: TGTGCCAGCAGCCCCAAGGGACTAGCGGGGGGAGATACGCAGTATTTT
CDR3 protein: CASSPKGLAGGDTQYF
CDR3 length: 16
J gene: TRBJ2-3
V gene: TRBV7-3
clone size: few
D gene: TRBD2

CDR3 DNA: TGTGCCAGCAGTGAGACTAGCGGGGGAGAGACCCAGTACTTC
CDR3 protein: CASSETSGGETQYF
CDR3 length: 14
J gene: TRBJ2-5
V gene: TRBV2
clone size: NA
D gene: TRBD2

CDR3 DNA: TGTGCCAGCAGTTTCCGGACAGGGGGAAGGTCCTACAATGAGCAGTTCTTC
CDR3 protein: CASSFRTGGRSYNEQFF
CDR3 length: 17
J gene: TRBJ2-1
V gene: TRBV28
clone size: NA
D gene: TRBD1

CDR3 DNA: TGTGCCAGCAGTGCTGCGGGGGCGGGGACAGATACGCAGTATTTT
CDR3 protein: CASSAAGAGTDTQYF
CDR3 length: 15
J gene: TRBJ2-3
V gene: TRBV6-1
clone size: NA
D gene: NA

CDR3 DNA: TGCGCCAGCAGCCAAGAAGACAGGGAGTCGTCCTACGAGCAGTACTTC
CDR3 protein: CASSQEDRESSYEQYF
CDR3 length: 16
J gene: TRBJ2-7
V gene: TRBV4-1
clone size: NA
D gene: TRBD1

CDR3 DNA: TGTGCCAGTACCATACAGGGGTTCGGCTACACCTTC
CDR3 protein: CASTIQGFGYTF
CDR3 length: 12
J gene: TRBJ1-2
V gene: TRBV19
clone size: once
D gene: TRBD1

CDR3 DNA: TGTGCCAGCAGTCCAGGACACCCCCTCGGGCAGTACTTC
CDR3 protein: CASSPGHPLGQYF
CDR3 length: 13
J gene: TRBJ2-7
V gene: TRBV28
clone size: NA
D gene: NA

CDR3 DNA: TGTGCCAGCAGTGAAGAGCGGGGGATTGGGCAGCCCCAGCATTTT
CDR3 protein: CASSEERGIGQPQHF
CDR3 length: 15
J gene: TRBJ1-5
V gene: TRBV2
clone size: NA
D gene: NA

CDR3 DNA: TGTGCCAGCAGTTCTACAGGGTCGGGGGGCTACACCTTC
CDR3 protein: CASSSTGSGGYTF
CDR3 length: 13
J gene: TRBJ1-2
V gene: TRBV28
clone size: NA
D gene: NA

CDR3 DNA: TGTGCCAGCCGGACAGACCTGAACACTGAAGCTTTCTTT
CDR3 protein: CASRTDLNTEAFF
CDR3 length: 13
J gene: TRBJ1-1
V gene: TRBV2
clone size: NA
D gene: NA

CDR3 DNA: TGTGCCAGCATCGGGGGGTACGAAGAGACCCAGTACTTC
CDR3 protein: CASIGGYEETQYF
CDR3 length: 13
J gene: TRBJ2-5
V gene: TRBV28
clone size: NA
D gene: TRBD2

CDR3 DNA: TGTGCCAGCAGGCCTCGGGGGGAGGGCGAGCAGTACTTC
CDR3 protein: CASRPRGEGEQYF
CDR3 length: 13
J gene: TRBJ2-7
V gene: TRBV2
clone size: few
D gene: TRBD2

CDR3 DNA: TGTGCCAGCAGCCAGTGGACAGGGAGCTACAATGAGCAGTTCTTC
CDR3 protein: CASSQWTGSYNEQFF
CDR3 length: 15
J gene: TRBJ2-1
V gene: TRBV14
clone size: NA
D gene: TRBD1

CDR3 DNA: TGTGCCACCGGACTAGCGGGGGGGACAATTGAGACCCAGTACTTC
CDR3 protein: CATGLAGGTIETQYF
CDR3 length: 15
J gene: TRBJ2-5
V gene: TRBV7-8
clone size: NA
D gene: TRBD2

CDR3 DNA: TGCGCCAGCAGCCCAACTAGCGGGGGGAACAATGAGCAGTTCTTC
CDR3 protein: CASSPTSGGNNEQFF
CDR3 length: 15
J gene: TRBJ2-1
V gene: TRBV5-1
clone size: NA
D gene: TRBD2

CDR3 DNA: TGTGCCAGCAGAGCAACGGAGAGCTCCTACAATGAGCAGTTCTTC
CDR3 protein: CASRATESSYNEQFF
CDR3 length: 15
J gene: TRBJ2-1
V gene: TRBV7-9
clone size: NA
D gene: NA

CDR3 DNA: TGCAGCGTTGTGTTAATGGGGGGGTCAGGCTATGGCTACACCTTC
CDR3 protein: CSVVLMGGSGYGYTF
CDR3 length: 15
J gene: TRBJ1-2
V gene: TRBV29-1
clone size: NA
D gene: NA

CDR3 DNA: TGTGCCTGGAGTGTAAGTGCGGGGGGGCCGAAACGGCAGTTCTTC
CDR3 protein: CAWSVSAGGPKRQFF
CDR3 length: 15
J gene: TRBJ2-1
V gene: TRBV30
clone size: NA
D gene: TRBD2

CDR3 DNA: TGCGCCAGCAGTGAGGACGGGGACAGGGACAATCAGCCCCAGCATTTT
CDR3 protein: CASSEDGDRDNQPQHF
CDR3 length: 16
J gene: TRBJ1-5
V gene: TRBV10-2
clone size: NA
D gene: TRBD1

CDR3 DNA: TGTGCCAGTAGCGAGGGGGGGGGCTCCTACAATGAGCAGTTCTTC
CDR3 protein: CASSEGGGSYNEQFF
CDR3 length: 15
J gene: TRBJ2-1
V gene: TRBV2
clone size: NA
D gene: NA